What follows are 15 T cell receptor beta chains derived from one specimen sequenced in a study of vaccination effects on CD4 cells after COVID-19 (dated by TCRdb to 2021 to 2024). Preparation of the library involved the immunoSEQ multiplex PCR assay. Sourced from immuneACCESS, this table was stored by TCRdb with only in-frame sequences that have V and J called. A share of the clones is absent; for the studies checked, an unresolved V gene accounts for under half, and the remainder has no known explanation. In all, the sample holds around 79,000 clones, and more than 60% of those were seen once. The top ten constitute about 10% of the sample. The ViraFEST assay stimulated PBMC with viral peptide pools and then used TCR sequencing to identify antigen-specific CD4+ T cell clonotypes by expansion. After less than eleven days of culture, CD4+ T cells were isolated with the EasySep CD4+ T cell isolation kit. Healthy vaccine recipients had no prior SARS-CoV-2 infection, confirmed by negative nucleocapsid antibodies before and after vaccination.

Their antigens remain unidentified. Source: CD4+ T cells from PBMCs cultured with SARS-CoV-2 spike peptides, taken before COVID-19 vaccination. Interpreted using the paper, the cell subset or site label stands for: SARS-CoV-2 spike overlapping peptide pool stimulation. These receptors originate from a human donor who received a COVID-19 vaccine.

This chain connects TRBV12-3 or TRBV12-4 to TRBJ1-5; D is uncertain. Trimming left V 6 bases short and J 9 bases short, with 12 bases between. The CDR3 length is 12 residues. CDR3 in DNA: TGTGCCAGCAGCTTTGGCTCGGGGCCCCAGCATTTT. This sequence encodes CASSFGSGPQHF.

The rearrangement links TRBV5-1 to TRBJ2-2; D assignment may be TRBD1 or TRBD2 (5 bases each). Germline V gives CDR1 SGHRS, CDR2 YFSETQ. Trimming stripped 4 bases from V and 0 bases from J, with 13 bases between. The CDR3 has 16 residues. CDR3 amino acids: CASSPRDGPNTGELFF. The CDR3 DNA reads TGCGCCAGCAGCCCCCGGGACGGACCGAACACCGGGGAGCTGTTTTTT. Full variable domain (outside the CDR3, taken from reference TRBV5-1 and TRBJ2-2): KAGVTQTPRYLIKTRGQQVTLSCSPISGHRSVSWYQQTPGQGLQFLFEYFSETQRNKGNFPGRFSGRQFSNSRSEMNVSTLELGDSALYLCASSPRDGPNTGELFFGEGSRLTVL.

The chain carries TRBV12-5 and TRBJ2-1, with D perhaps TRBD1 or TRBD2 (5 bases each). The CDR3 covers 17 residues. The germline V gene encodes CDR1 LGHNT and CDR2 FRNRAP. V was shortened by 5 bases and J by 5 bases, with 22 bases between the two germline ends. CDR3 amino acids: CASGERDGGRLNNEQFF. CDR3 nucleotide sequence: TGTGCTAGTGGTGAACGGGACGGAGGCCGGCTGAACAATGAGCAGTTCTTC.

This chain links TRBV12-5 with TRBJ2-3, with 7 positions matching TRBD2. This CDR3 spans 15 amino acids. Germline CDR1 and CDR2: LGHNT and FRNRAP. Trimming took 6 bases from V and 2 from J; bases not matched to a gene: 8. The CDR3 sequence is CASGAGERYTDTQYF. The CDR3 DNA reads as TGTGCTAGTGGGGCGGGGGAACGATACACAGATACGCAGTATTTT.

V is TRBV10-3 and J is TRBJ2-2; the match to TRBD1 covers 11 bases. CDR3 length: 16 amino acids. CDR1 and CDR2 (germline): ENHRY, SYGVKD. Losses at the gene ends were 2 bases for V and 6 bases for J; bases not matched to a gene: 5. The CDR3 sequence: CAISERTGGAAGELFF. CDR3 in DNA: TGTGCCATCAGTGAGCGGACAGGGGGCGCGGCCGGGGAGCTGTTTTTT.

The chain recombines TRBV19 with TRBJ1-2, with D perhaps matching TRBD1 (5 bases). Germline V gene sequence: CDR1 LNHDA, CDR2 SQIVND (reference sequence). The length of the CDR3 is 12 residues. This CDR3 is CALGPGNYGYTF. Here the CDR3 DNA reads TGTGCGCTAGGGCCAGGGAACTATGGCTACACCTTC.

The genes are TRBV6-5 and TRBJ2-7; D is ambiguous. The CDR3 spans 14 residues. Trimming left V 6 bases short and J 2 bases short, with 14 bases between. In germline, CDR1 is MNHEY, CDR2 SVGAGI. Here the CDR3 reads CASRSTTVPYEQYV. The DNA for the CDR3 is TGTGCCAGCAGGAGTACGACTGTCCCCTACGAGCAGTACGTC.

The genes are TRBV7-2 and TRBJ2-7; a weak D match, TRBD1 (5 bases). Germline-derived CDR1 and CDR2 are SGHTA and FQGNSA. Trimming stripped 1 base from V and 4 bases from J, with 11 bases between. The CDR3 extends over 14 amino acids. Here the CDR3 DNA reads TGTGCCAGCAGCTTAGACGGCCAGGGTTACGAGCAGTACGTC. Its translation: CASSLDGQGYEQYV.

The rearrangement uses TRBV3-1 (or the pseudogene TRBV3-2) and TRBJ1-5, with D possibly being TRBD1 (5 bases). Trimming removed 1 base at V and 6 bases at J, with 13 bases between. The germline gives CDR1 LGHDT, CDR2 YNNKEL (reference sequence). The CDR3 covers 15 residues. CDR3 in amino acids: CASSQGAGKGQPQHF. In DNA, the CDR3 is TGTGCCAGCAGCCAAGGCGCAGGGAAGGGTCAGCCCCAGCATTTT.

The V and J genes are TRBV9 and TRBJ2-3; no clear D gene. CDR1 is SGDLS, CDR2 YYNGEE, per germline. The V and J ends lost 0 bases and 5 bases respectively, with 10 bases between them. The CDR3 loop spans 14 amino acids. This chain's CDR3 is CASSVATVGDTQYF. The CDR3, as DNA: TGTGCCAGCAGCGTAGCTACCGTCGGAGATACGCAGTATTTT.

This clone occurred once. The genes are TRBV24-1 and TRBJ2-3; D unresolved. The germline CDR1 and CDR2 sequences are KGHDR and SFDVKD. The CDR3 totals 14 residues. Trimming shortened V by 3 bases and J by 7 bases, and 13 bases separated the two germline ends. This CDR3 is CATSDPLSINTQYF. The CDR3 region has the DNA TGTGCCACCAGTGATCCCCTTAGTATAAATACGCAGTATTTT.

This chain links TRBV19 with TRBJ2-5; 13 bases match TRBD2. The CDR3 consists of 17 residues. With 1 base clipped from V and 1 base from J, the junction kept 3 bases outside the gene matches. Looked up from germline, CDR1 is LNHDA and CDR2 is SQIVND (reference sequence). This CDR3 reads CASSIGTSGGLQETQYF. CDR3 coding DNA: TGTGCCAGTAGTATAGGGACTAGCGGGGGCCTCCAAGAGACCCAGTACTTC.

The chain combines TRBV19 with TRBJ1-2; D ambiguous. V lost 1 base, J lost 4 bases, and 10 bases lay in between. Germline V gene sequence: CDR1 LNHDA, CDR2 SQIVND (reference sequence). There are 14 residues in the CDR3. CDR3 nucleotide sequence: TGTGCCAGTAGTATAGCTCCGGTTCCCTATGGCTACACCTTC. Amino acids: CASSIAPVPYGYTF.

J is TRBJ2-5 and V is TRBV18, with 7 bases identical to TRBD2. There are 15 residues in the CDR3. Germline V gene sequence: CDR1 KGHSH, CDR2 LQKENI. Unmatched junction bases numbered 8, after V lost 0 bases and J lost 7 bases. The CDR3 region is CASSPPEAGPRTQYF. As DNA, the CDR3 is TGTGCCAGCTCACCACCGGAAGCGGGGCCACGGACCCAGTACTTC.

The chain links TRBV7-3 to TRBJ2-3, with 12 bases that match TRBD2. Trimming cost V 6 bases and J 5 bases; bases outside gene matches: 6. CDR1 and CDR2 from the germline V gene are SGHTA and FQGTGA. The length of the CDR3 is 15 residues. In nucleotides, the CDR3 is TGTGCCAGCAGTTCACTAGCGGGGGGCGTAGATACGCAGTATTTT. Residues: CASSSLAGGVDTQYF.